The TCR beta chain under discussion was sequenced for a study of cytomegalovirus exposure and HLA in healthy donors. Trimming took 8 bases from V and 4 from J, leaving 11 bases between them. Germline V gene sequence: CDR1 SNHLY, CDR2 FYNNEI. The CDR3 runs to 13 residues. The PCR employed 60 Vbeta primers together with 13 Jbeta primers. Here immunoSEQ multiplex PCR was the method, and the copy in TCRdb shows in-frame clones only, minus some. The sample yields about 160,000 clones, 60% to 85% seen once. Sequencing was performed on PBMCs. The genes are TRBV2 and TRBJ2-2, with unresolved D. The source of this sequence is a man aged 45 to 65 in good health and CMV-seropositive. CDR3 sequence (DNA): TGTGCCAGCCGTCTAGTTGTCACCGGGGAGCTGTTTTTT. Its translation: CASRLVVTGELFF.